This passage covers 21 T cell receptor beta chains from one sample sequenced in a study of tumor-infiltrating lymphocytes in primary liver carcinoma (dated by TCRdb to 2016 to 2017). Sequenced on an Illumina HiSeq 2500. A constant-region primer and ProtoScript II reverse transcriptase were used to reverse-transcribe TCRbeta-specific cDNA from 500 ng total RNA. Three nested multiplex PCR rounds, following a slightly modified ARM-PCR procedure, were used to build the TCRbeta libraries. Multiplex TRBV1-TRBV30 forward primers and a Cbeta reverse primer were used in the first two PCR rounds, each of which was run for about 10 cycles. TCRdb reanalyzed the raw reads on its own, using fastp at Q25 for trimming and MiXCR for clone calling, and kept in-frame beta chains. Each entry merges the rows of one CDR3 protein and shows their most common DNA and genes. Within this sample are 300,000 to 400,000 distinct CDR3 sequences, with about 61% of them counted one time only. The ten top clones hold about 6% of the sample.

RNA from unsorted whole blood was extracted with TRIzol reagent, and germline DNA was obtained with the DNeasy Blood & Tissue kit. Sequencing was performed on peripheral blood. The receptor set was obtained from a middle-aged man with primary liver carcinoma and hepatitis B virus infection.

A note on this clonotype: This is likely a read error, given that the CDR3 carries no conserved phenylalanine or tryptophan at its end. V usage is TRBV28 and J usage is TRBJ2-5, with D perhaps being TRBD1 or TRBD2 (5 bases each). CDR3 size: 14 residues. Looked up from germline, CDR1 is MDHEN and CDR2 is SYDVKM. Trimming pared 5 bases from V and 5 bases from J, leaving 15 bases between. CDR3 DNA sequence: TGTGCCAGCAGTCCTAGACCGTGGGGGGAGACCCAGTACCTC. Translation: CASSPRPWGETQYL.

As for this clonotype: The junction differs from germline at one of its ends, possibly a read error. The chain carries TRBV14 and TRBJ2-3; no clear D. CDR1 SGHDN and CDR2 FVKESK come from the germline V gene. There are 11 residues in the CDR3. CDR3: CASNQGFTQYF. DNA of the CDR3: TGTGCCAGCAACCAAGGGTTTACGCAGTATTTT.

This clonotype was seen at least ten times. The CDR3 sequence is CSVGKGAYEQYF. The CDR3 coding sequence is TGCAGCGTTGGGAAGGGGGCCTACGAGCAGTACTTC. The chain couples TRBV29-1 to TRBJ2-7, with D perhaps TRBD1 (6 bases). The CDR3 has 12 amino acids. Between the trimmed V and J ends, which lost 4 bases and 2 bases, there was a span of 9 bases. In germline, CDR1 is SQVTM, CDR2 ANQGSEA.

CDR3 loop: CASSPGERYGYTF. CDR3 DNA sequence: TGTGCCAGCAGCCCGGGGGAGAGGTATGGCTACACCTTC. The rearrangement links TRBV7-9 to TRBJ1-2, with a tentative D call TRBD1 (5 bases). CDR3 length: 13 amino acids. Trimming shortened V by 5 bases and J by 5 bases, and 12 bases separated the two germline ends. The V gene's germline CDR1 is SEHNR and CDR2 FQNEAQ (reference sequence).

Notes on this clonotype: A junction end diverges from the germline sequence, so it may reflect a read error. The V gene is TRBV6-2 or TRBV6-3, the J gene TRBJ1-1; TRBD1 aligns across 9 bases. This CDR3 spans 17 amino acids. Looked up from germline, CDR1 is MNHEY and CDR2 is SVGEGT. CDR3 DNA: TGTGCCAGCCGGCCTACCGGGACAGGGACTTTGAACACTCAAGCTTTCTTT. Amino acid sequence: CASRPTGTGTLNTQAFF.

This clonotype came up once. Germline is not matched at one junction end, which may reflect a read error. The V call is TRBV11-2, the J call TRBJ1-1, with a weak D call TRBD1 (5 bases). Per the germline V gene, CDR1 is SGHAT and CDR2 is FQNNGV. This CDR3 contains 13 residues. The CDR3 spells CASSLVQDTEAFF. CDR3 nucleotide sequence: TGCGCCAGCAGCTTAGTTCAGGACACTGAAGCTTTCTTC. Using reference TRBV11-2 and TRBJ1-1 for the parts outside the CDR3, the full variable domain is EAGVAQSPRYKIIEKRQSVAFWCNPISGHATLYWYQQILGQGPKLLIQFQNNGVVDDSQLPKDRFSAERLKGVDSTLKIQPAKLEDSAVYLCASSLVQDTEAFFGQGTRLTVV.

Worth noting for this clonotype: A junction boundary mismatches the germline segment, possibly from a read error. The chain is built from TRBV11-2 and TRBJ1-1, with D maybe TRBD1 (6 bases). The CDR3 runs 13 residues. Germline-derived CDR1 and CDR2 are SGHAT and FQNNGV. The CDR3, as DNA: TGTGCCATCAGCTTAGAGGGGGGAACTGAAGCATTCTTT. It translates to CAISLEGGTEAFF.

Worth noting for this clonotype: The germline gene is not matched at one end of the junction; a read error may be the cause. The J gene is TRBJ1-2, the V gene TRBV5-6; no definite D call. Germline assignment: CDR1 SGHDT and CDR2 YYEEEE. This CDR3 region has 16 residues. CDR3 sequence: CVSSFRSASPNYGYTF. DNA of the CDR3: TGTGTCAGCAGCTTTCGGTCCGCATCCCCTAACTATGGCTACACCTTC.

This clonotype was recorded a few times. This chain connects TRBV7-9 to TRBJ2-1; 9 bases align to TRBD2. The CDR3 is made up of 15 amino acids. Trimming took 4 bases from V and 9 from J; bases not matched to a gene: 10. Germline CDR1 SEHNR, CDR2 FQNEAQ (reference sequence). CDR3: CASSSPSGIVGEQFF. DNA for the CDR3: TGTGCCAGCAGCTCTCCTAGCGGGATAGTAGGTGAGCAGTTCTTC.

The chain links TRBV28 to TRBJ2-7, with 7 bases matching TRBD1. V trimming: 9 bases; J trimming: 9 bases; junction bases outside the gene matches: 8. This CDR3 contains 11 residues. From germline, CDR1 is MDHEN and CDR2 SYDVKM. The CDR3: CASMSGTAQYF. The CDR3 region has the DNA TGTGCCAGTATGTCCGGGACAGCGCAGTACTTC.

This clonotype has only a few counts. The genes are TRBV6-2 or TRBV6-3 and TRBJ1-1; a weak D match, TRBD1 (5 bases). In germline, CDR1 is MNHEY, CDR2 SVGEGT. There are 13 residues in the CDR3. Trimming pared 2 bases from V and 4 bases from J, leaving 8 bases between. CDR3 sequence: CASSYRGFTEAFF. CDR3 DNA sequence: TGTGCCAGCAGTTACAGGGGTTTCACTGAAGCTTTCTTT.

This clonotype was found a few times. This chain links TRBV5-1 with TRBJ1-3, with 11 positions matching TRBD1. Germline V gives CDR1 SGHRS, CDR2 YFSETQ. The CDR3 is 18 residues long. V trimming: 4 bases; J trimming: 7 bases; junction bases outside the gene matches: 16. The DNA for the CDR3 is TGCGCCAGCAGCAAAACCCCCGGGACAGGGGGAAATGGGAACACCATATATTTT. Translating gives CASSKTPGTGGNGNTIYF.

Many counts were recorded for this clonotype. The rearrangement uses TRBV4-1 and TRBJ2-3, with 10 bases aligning to TRBD1. The J segment lost 6 bases and the V segment lost 1 base, leaving 1 base of the junction unmatched. The germline V gene encodes CDR1 MGHRA and CDR2 YSYEKL. The CDR3 spans 14 residues. The CDR3 here is CASSQGTGGDTQYF. For the CDR3, the DNA is TGCGCCAGCAGCCAAGGGACAGGGGGTGATACGCAGTATTTT.

This clonotype was picked up a small number of times. The chain employs TRBV30 and TRBJ2-5; D is ambiguous. The V and J ends lost 2 bases and 1 base respectively, with 5 bases between them. The V gene's germline CDR1 is GTSNPN and CDR2 SVGIG (reference sequence). This CDR3 contains 12 residues. CDR3 residues: CAWSPSQETQYF. As DNA, the CDR3 is TGTGCCTGGAGTCCCAGCCAAGAGACCCAGTACTTC.

The chain uses TRBV6-2 or TRBV6-3 and TRBJ2-6, with D perhaps TRBD1 (7 bases). Trimming took off 1 base at V and 0 bases at J, with 13 bases between the two ends. Germline CDR1 reads MNHEY; CDR2 reads SVGEGT. This CDR3 region has 18 residues. The CDR3 DNA follows: TGTGCCAGCAGTTACTGCGGGACAGTGGTCTCTGGGGCCAACGTCCTGACTTTC. Translating it yields CASSYCGTVVSGANVLTF.

This clonotype is a singleton in its sample. It may be a read error: a sequence one base away is much more abundant. The chain employs TRBV6-5 and TRBJ2-7; D call uncertain. CDR1 is MNHEY and CDR2 is SVGAGI in the germline V gene. The CDR3 contains 15 residues. Here the CDR3 DNA reads TGTGCCAGCAGCATCGGGTCGGCCAGCTCCTGCGAGCAGTACTTC. Translation: CASSIGSASSCEQYF.

As regards this clonotype: At one boundary the junction diverges from the germline segment, which might be a read error. This chain uses TRBV6-1 with TRBJ1-6, with D unclear. Looked up from germline, CDR1 is MNHNS and CDR2 is SASEGT. This CDR3 has 16 amino acids. CDR3 sequence: CAISEGRSFYNSPPHF. The CDR3 DNA reads as TGTGCCATCAGTGAAGGGAGGTCGTTTTATAATTCACCCCCCCACTTT.

The chain joins TRBV28 to TRBJ1-4; possibly TRBD1 for D (5 bases). The CDR3 runs to 16 residues. V was cut by 5 bases and J by 3 bases, with 16 bases left in between. Germline V gene sequence: CDR1 MDHEN, CDR2 SYDVKM. In DNA form, the CDR3 reads TGTGCCAGCAGTACTGCTCCGGGACGGTCTAATGAAAAACTGTTTTTT. Translation: CASSTAPGRSNEKLFF.

As concerns this clonotype: The germline gene is not matched at one end of the junction; a read error may be the cause. The chain couples TRBV5-4 to TRBJ2-3; D is unclear. Germline CDR1 reads SGHNT; CDR2 reads YYREEE (reference sequence). This CDR3 is 13 amino acids long. The CDR3 DNA is TGTGACAGCAGCTTGGCTGAGGAGGATACGCAGTATTTT. Residues: CDSSLAEEDTQYF.

This chain links TRBV6-5 with TRBJ2-7; TRBD2 matches at 13 bases. The CDR3 covers 13 residues. Germline V lookup: CDR1 MNHEY, CDR2 SVGAGI. The trim removed 10 bases at V and 12 bases at J, leaving 12 bases unmatched. CDR3 sequence: CANSFGLAGVWYF. The CDR3 DNA follows: TGTGCCAACAGCTTCGGACTAGCGGGAGTTTGGTACTTC.

J is TRBJ1-2 and V is TRBV6-5; D possibly corresponds to TRBD1 (6 bases). The germline CDR1 and CDR2 sequences are MNHEY and SVGAGI. Trimming pared 4 bases from V and 7 bases from J, leaving 13 bases between. The CDR3 sequence is 13 residues long. The CDR3 DNA follows: TGTGCCAGCAGTTCGTCGGGGACAAGTGGCTACACCTTC. Amino acids: CASSSSGTSGYTF.